The clone carrying this T cell receptor beta chain showed up many times. These data belong to a study of identical twins. A single record per CDR3 protein comes from TCRdb applying MiXCR to the 5' RACE reads. Counted here are approximately 250,000 distinct CDR3 sequences, 6.5% occurring once; the ten biggest clones make up roughly 15%. There are 16 residues in the CDR3. Trimming took 6 bases from V and 0 from J, leaving 15 bases between them. This sample also belongs to another study, concerning T cells expressing NK-cell markers.

This clonotype was sampled from a woman aged 18 to 35 in good health. The sample consisted of CD8+ T cells sorted from blood. J is TRBJ2-1 and V is TRBV12-3 or TRBV12-4, with D maybe TRBD2 (6 bases). The CDR3 protein is CASRPGLPSSYNEQFF. DNA of the CDR3: TGTGCCAGCAGGCCGGGACTTCCGAGCTCCTACAATGAGCAGTTCTTC.